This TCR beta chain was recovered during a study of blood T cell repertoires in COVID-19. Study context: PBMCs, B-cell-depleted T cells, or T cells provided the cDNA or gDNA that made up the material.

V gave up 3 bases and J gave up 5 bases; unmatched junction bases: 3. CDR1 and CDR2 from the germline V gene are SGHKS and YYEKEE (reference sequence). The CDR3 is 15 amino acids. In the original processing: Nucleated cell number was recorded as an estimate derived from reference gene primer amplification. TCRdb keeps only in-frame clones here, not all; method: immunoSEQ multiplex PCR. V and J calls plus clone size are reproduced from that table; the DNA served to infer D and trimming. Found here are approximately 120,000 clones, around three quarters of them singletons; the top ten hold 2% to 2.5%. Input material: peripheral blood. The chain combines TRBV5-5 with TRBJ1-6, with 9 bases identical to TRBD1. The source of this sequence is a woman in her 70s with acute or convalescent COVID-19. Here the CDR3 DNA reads TGTGCCAGCAGCTCACAGGGGGCGGATAATTCACCCCTCCACTTT. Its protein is CASSSQGADNSPLHF. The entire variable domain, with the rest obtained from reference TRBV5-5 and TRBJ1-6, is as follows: DAGVTQSPTHLIKTRGQQVTLRCSPISGHKSVSWYQQVLGQGPQFIFQYYEKEERGRGNFPDRFSARQFPNYSSELNVNALLLGDSALYLCASSSQGADNSPLHFGNGTRLTVT.